This T cell receptor beta chain is drawn from a study of blood T cell repertoires in COVID-19. Study summary: Acute and convalescent COVID-19 specimens originated in the United States, Italy and Spain.

Per germline, CDR1 MNHEY and CDR2 SVGAGI. This CDR3 comprises 13 residues. V lost 6 bases to trimming and J lost 4 bases, with 12 bases between them. Method: immunoSEQ multiplex PCR; TCRdb's copy keeps in-frame clones and lacks some. Of 90,000 to 140,000 clones in the sample, roughly 85% are singletons; the top ten hold 15% to 17%. The sequence derives from a woman aged 80 or over with acute or convalescent COVID-19. Source material: peripheral blood. The J gene is TRBJ1-2, the V gene TRBV6-5, with D hard to call. CDR3 nucleotides: TGTGCCAGCAGCCTGACATCTGGCTATGGCTACACCTTC. Encoded protein: CASSLTSGYGYTF.